This entry lists 5 T cell receptor beta chains sequenced from one sample in a study of glioma-infiltrating T cells. TCR alpha and beta CDR3 regions were amplified from RNA using iRepertoire nested multiplex PCR. TCRdb used MiXCR to reprocess the multiplex PCR reads, holding one entry per CDR3 protein. Of around 170,000 distinct CDR3 sequences detected, about 46% appear once; the ten largest clones hold 5% to 5.5%. Sequences were obtained from glioma tissue, nonneoplastic brain tissue, or PBMCs (not recorded which). These receptors were obtained from a human donor with low-grade glioma or glioblastoma, undergoing nonglioma brain surgery, or in good health (not recorded which).

This clonotype has at least ten counts. The V call is TRBV2, the J call TRBJ1-5; 7 nucleotides line up with TRBD1. J lost 5 bases, V lost 3 bases, and 7 bases had no gene match. Germline values: CDR1 SNHLY, CDR2 FYNNEI. This CDR3 contains 15 residues. In nucleotides, the CDR3 is TGTGCCAGCAGTGATGGGACAGTAAGATATCAGCCCCAGCATTTT. Translation: CASSDGTVRYQPQHF.

J is TRBJ2-1 and V is TRBV19; 7 bases align to TRBD1. Germline CDR1 reads LNHDA; CDR2 reads SQIVND (reference sequence). V lost 0 bases, J lost 0 bases, and 5 bases stayed unmatched. The CDR3 sequence is 17 residues long. The CDR3 nucleotides are TGTGCCAGTAGTATAGACTGGGACAGCTACTCCTACAATGAGCAGTTCTTC. Translation gives CASSIDWDSYSYNEQFF.

The chain is built from TRBV12-3 or TRBV12-4 and TRBJ1-5; 8 bases are shared with TRBD1. V was pared by 6 bases and J by 7 bases, with 8 bases of the junction left unmatched. The length of the CDR3 is 14 residues. CDR3 protein: CASSPSTGVQPQHF. The CDR3 coding sequence is TGTGCCAGCAGCCCATCGACAGGGGTGCAGCCCCAGCATTTT.

Turning to this clonotype: A far larger clone is just one base off, so this is likely a read error. The chain has TRBV28 and TRBJ2-1; D is perhaps TRBD2 (6 bases). The germline gives CDR1 MDHEN, CDR2 SYDVKM. The CDR3 extends over 13 amino acids. CDR3 protein: CASSLAGYNEEFF. The CDR3 DNA reads TGTGCCAGCAGTTTGGCGGGGTACAATGAGGAGTTCTTC.

The chain carries TRBV4-2 and TRBJ2-1; tentatively, D is TRBD1 or TRBD2 (5 bases each). The CDR3 covers 17 residues. Germline CDR1 is LGHNA and CDR2 is YNFKEQ. Trimming removed 0 bases from V and 0 bases from J, with 12 bases in between. CDR3 residues: CASSQEGVSPSYNEQFF. The CDR3, as DNA: TGTGCCAGCAGCCAAGAGGGGGTATCACCCTCCTACAATGAGCAGTTCTTC.